The 14 T cell receptor beta chains below come from one sample, sequenced in a study of blood T cell repertoires in COVID-19. Sequencing used immunoSEQ multiplex PCR; TCRdb keeps in-frame clones, though not all of them. The sample lists 45,000 or so clones; roughly nine tenths were seen once. The sequenced sample consisted of peripheral blood. These receptors all come from a human donor in a cohort sampled during active COVID-19.

This rearrangement joins TRBV5-1 to TRBJ2-1; TRBD2 aligns across 12 bases. Germline V gene sequence: CDR1 SGHRS, CDR2 YFSETQ. CDR3 size: 16 residues. With V trimmed by 1 base and J by 5 bases, 4 bases remained unmatched. The DNA for the CDR3 is TGCGCCAGCAGCTTGACTAGCGGGGGGCCAAACAATGAGCAGTTCTTC. This gives the protein CASSLTSGGPNNEQFF.

The gene calls are TRBV6-5 and TRBJ1-1; 11 bases are a match to TRBD1. J lost 3 bases, V lost 6 bases, and 6 bases had no gene match. The CDR3 runs 15 residues. Germline V lookup: CDR1 MNHEY, CDR2 SVGAGI. In DNA form, the CDR3 reads TGTGCCAGCAGCTCAGGGACAGGGGGGTACACTGAAGCTTTCTTT. Protein: CASSSGTGGYTEAFF.

This chain uses TRBV6-5 with TRBJ2-7; maybe TRBD1 (6 bases). CDR1 is MNHEY, CDR2 SVGAGI, per germline. The CDR3 sequence is 14 residues long. With 4 bases removed from V and 3 bases from J, the gap between germline ends came to 13 bases. The CDR3 nucleotides read TGTGCCAGCAGTTCTAGGACAGCCCTCTACGAGCAGTACTTC. The encoded protein is CASSSRTALYEQYF.

This clone was seen a handful of times. The chain recombines TRBV27 with TRBJ2-7, with D maybe TRBD2 (6 bases). Trimming took off 10 bases at V and 3 bases at J, with 22 bases between the two ends. In germline, CDR1 is MNHEY, CDR2 SMNVEV (reference sequence). There are 15 residues in the CDR3. The CDR3 nucleotides read TGTGCCAACTTACACCCGGGACTTCAACACTACGAGCAGTACTTC. Amino acids: CANLHPGLQHYEQYF.

The genes are TRBV30 and TRBJ1-3; TRBD1 is a possible D gene (5 bases). The CDR3 consists of 19 residues. Deletions cut 0 bases from V and 1 base from J, with 22 bases between. Germline CDR1 reads GTSNPN; CDR2 reads SVGIG (reference sequence). CDR3 loop: CAWSVRGGGKVASGNTIYF. The CDR3 nucleotides are TGTGCCTGGAGTGTCCGTGGGGGGGGGAAGGTGGCTTCTGGAAACACCATATATTTT.

The chain links TRBV7-8 to TRBJ1-1; TRBD1 matches 9 bases. Germline CDR1 SGHVS, CDR2 FQNEAQ. This CDR3 comprises 14 residues. Losses at the gene ends were 7 bases for V and 4 bases for J; bases not matched to a gene: 7. The CDR3, as DNA: TGTGCCAGCATCACAGGGGGCGCCTTCACTGAAGCTTTCTTT. Protein sequence: CASITGGAFTEAFF.

The chain employs TRBV3-1 (or the pseudogene TRBV3-2) and TRBJ1-3; tentative D call: TRBD1 (5 bases). CDR1 and CDR2 (germline): LGHDT, YNNKEL (reference sequence). Trimming removed 6 bases at V and 0 bases at J, with 9 bases between. This CDR3 has 14 amino acids. CDR3 nucleotides: TGTGCCAGCAGTCGACAGTACTCTGGAAACACCATATATTTT. As protein: CASSRQYSGNTIYF.

The rearrangement links TRBV6-2 or TRBV6-3 to TRBJ2-3; the match to TRBD2 covers 8 bases. The CDR3 length is 16 residues. V shed 4 bases, J shed 3 bases, and the junction held 9 bases outside the gene matches. Germline V gives CDR1 MNHEY, CDR2 SVGEGT. CDR3 sequence reads: CASSSPPGGGTDTQYF. In DNA, the CDR3 is TGTGCCAGCAGTTCTCCCCCCGGCGGGGGGACAGATACGCAGTATTTT.

The chain is built from TRBV19 and TRBJ1-2, with TRBD1 identical over 7 bases. Germline V lookup: CDR1 LNHDA, CDR2 SQIVND (reference sequence). This CDR3 region has 13 residues. Losses at the gene ends were 5 bases for V and 8 bases for J; bases not matched to a gene: 8. CDR3 in DNA: TGTGCCAGTAGTGTCCAGGGGGTACTGGGCTACACCTTC. As protein: CASSVQGVLGYTF.

This clone was picked up one time. This chain uses TRBV5-6 with TRBJ1-3; D gene unclear. Trimming stripped 2 bases from V and 4 bases from J, with 10 bases between. The CDR3 covers 14 residues. Germline lookup yields CDR1 SGHDT and CDR2 YYEEEE. CDR3 region: CASSLRGAGNTIYF. CDR3 in DNA: TGTGCCAGCAGCTTACGGGGAGCGGGAAACACCATATATTTT.

The rearrangement uses TRBV3-1 (or the pseudogene TRBV3-2) and TRBJ2-1; no clear D gene. CDR3 length equals 13 residues. Per the germline V gene, CDR1 is LGHDT and CDR2 is YNNKEL (reference sequence). V lost 1 base, J lost 12 bases, and 13 bases lay in between. CDR3 DNA: TGTGCCAGCAGCCAAGGTCCGGGTCTTGGGCAGTTCTTC. This translates into CASSQGPGLGQFF.

V and J are TRBV7-3 and TRBJ2-2, with unresolved D. CDR1 and CDR2 from the germline V gene are SGHTA and FQGTGA. The CDR3 is 13 amino acids. V was shortened by 2 bases and J by 5 bases, with 6 bases between the two germline ends. DNA of the CDR3: TGTGCCAGCAGCTTAGAGAGAACCGGGGAGCTGTTTTTT. Translating it yields CASSLERTGELFF.

The chain links TRBV18 to TRBJ2-3; a weak D match, TRBD1 (6 bases). Looked up from germline, CDR1 is KGHSH and CDR2 is LQKENI. This CDR3 contains 13 residues. V dropped 5 bases and J dropped 4 bases, with 10 bases sitting between them. In DNA form, the CDR3 reads TGTGCCAGCTCAGGGGCAGGGGCAGATACGCAGTATTTT. The encoded protein is CASSGAGADTQYF.

CDR3 in DNA: TGTGCCAGCAGCTCCGGGACAGGGGGCTGGGAGACCCAGTACTTC. Translation: CASSSGTGGWETQYF. The chain is built from TRBV9 and TRBJ2-5, with 12 bases aligning to TRBD1. The V and J ends lost 4 bases and 5 bases, in that order; junction bases with no gene match: 6. The germline V gene encodes CDR1 SGDLS and CDR2 YYNGEE. This CDR3 contains 15 residues.